The 16 T cell receptor beta chains presented below share a single source sample, sequenced in a study of shared clonotypes between healthy human individuals. CD8 cells regarded as naive lacked CD45RO, were positively chosen for CCR7, and omitted terminally differentiated effector memory CD45RA+ cells. TCRdb keeps only in-frame clones here, not all; method: immunoSEQ multiplex PCR. The sample has about 2 million clones; about 95% are singletons. The source material was naive CD8+ T cells sorted from blood. The receptors stem from a man aged 18 to 30 in good health.

The chain has TRBV19 and TRBJ1-1, with a weak D call TRBD1 (6 bases). V lost 5 bases and J lost 4, with 11 bases in between. There are 13 residues in the CDR3. Germline CDR1 is LNHDA and CDR2 is SQIVND (reference sequence). The CDR3, as DNA: TGTGCCAGTAGTGCCGGACAGCTCACTGAAGCTTTCTTT. Encoded protein: CASSAGQLTEAFF.

In the case of this clone: Other DNA sequences in the sample encode the same CDR3. This sequence joins TRBV5-5 and TRBJ2-7, with 7 bases fitting TRBD1. The germline V gene has CDR1 SGHKS and CDR2 YYEKEE (reference sequence). Unmatched junction bases numbered 6, after V lost 3 bases and J lost 0 bases. The CDR3 has 15 residues. CDR3 DNA sequence: TGTGCCAGCAGCTGGGGACAGACCAGCTCCTACGAGCAGTACTTC. It is translated as CASSWGQTSSYEQYF.

V and J are TRBV7-9 and TRBJ2-3; D is possibly TRBD2 (5 bases). The CDR3 is 14 amino acids. Trimming removed 2 bases from V and 6 bases from J, with 12 bases in between. CDR1 SEHNR and CDR2 FQNEAQ come from the germline V gene (reference sequence). CDR3 in DNA: TGTGCCAGCAGCTTAAGTGCGGGTCCCGATACGCAGTATTTT. Its protein product is CASSLSAGPDTQYF.

J is TRBJ2-3 and V is TRBV9; D call uncertain. There are 17 residues in the CDR3. Trimming pared 0 bases from V and 2 bases from J, leaving 16 bases between. Per the germline V gene, CDR1 is SGDLS and CDR2 is YYNGEE. The CDR3 DNA reads TGTGCCAGCAGCGTAGAAGTCTTTCTGGCAGCCACAGATACGCAGTATTTT. Its translation is CASSVEVFLAATDTQYF.

This chain links TRBV27 with TRBJ2-1; D may be TRBD1 (6 bases). Deletions cut 4 bases from V and 3 bases from J, with 16 bases between. The CDR3 spans 16 residues. Germline assignment: CDR1 MNHEY and CDR2 SMNVEV (reference sequence). DNA of the CDR3: TGTGCCAGCAGTTCAGGTCCCGGGACAAACTACAATGAGCAGTTCTTC. Translated, it gives CASSSGPGTNYNEQFF.

The chain recombines TRBV10-2 with TRBJ2-7; 8 positions agree with TRBD2. The germline gives CDR1 WSHSY, CDR2 SAAADI. After removal of 3 bases from V and 0 bases from J, the junction contained 1 base not matched to a gene. The CDR3 has 14 amino acids. CDR3 nucleotides: TGCGCCAGCAGTGACAGCGGGAGCTCCTACGAGCAGTACTTC. Its protein product is CASSDSGSSYEQYF.

This clone occurred once. Different DNA sequences within this sample yield the same CDR3. The chain uses TRBV2 and TRBJ2-5, with 8 bases fitting TRBD2. V was pared by 1 base and J by 2 bases, with 3 bases of the junction left unmatched. The CDR3 runs to 15 residues. Germline lookup yields CDR1 SNHLY and CDR2 FYNNEI. The CDR3 is CASSEGLAGQETQYF. For the CDR3, the DNA is TGTGCCAGCAGTGAAGGGTTAGCGGGGCAAGAGACCCAGTACTTC. Together with reference TRBV2 and TRBJ2-5, the CDR3 gives the full variable domain: EPEVTQTPSHQVTQMGQEVILRCVPISNHLYFYWYRQILGQKVEFLVSFYNNEISEKSEIFDDQFSVERPDGSNFTLKIRSTKLEDSAMYFCASSEGLAGQETQYFGPGTRLLVL.

A single count supports this clone. This sequence joins TRBV5-1 and TRBJ1-2; D possibly corresponds to TRBD1 (6 bases). Germline V CDR1 and CDR2: SGHRS, YFSETQ. Trimming pared 4 bases from V and 0 bases from J, leaving 16 bases between. The CDR3 has 16 residues. The CDR3 region is CASSQVEQGSNYGYTF. In nucleotides, the CDR3 is TGCGCCAGCAGCCAGGTAGAACAGGGCTCTAACTATGGCTACACCTTC.

For this clone: The sample carries other DNA sequences with the same CDR3. CDR3 protein: CASSPDRVGEQYF. DNA for the CDR3: TGCGCCAGCAGCCCGGACAGGGTGGGCGAGCAGTACTTC. The gene calls are TRBV4-1 and TRBJ2-7, with TRBD1 matching 8 bases. With V trimmed by 4 bases and J by 6 bases, 5 bases remained unmatched. The CDR3 is 13 residues long. Germline V gene sequence: CDR1 MGHRA, CDR2 YSYEKL.

J is TRBJ1-1 and V is TRBV19; no firm D call. V shed 8 bases and J shed 1 base, with 11 bases lying between them. This CDR3 is built from 13 residues. Germline V gene data show CDR1 as LNHDA and CDR2 as SQIVND (reference sequence). The CDR3 DNA is TGTGCCAGTCAATCGCTCAAGAACACTGAAGCTTTCTTT. It yields the protein CASQSLKNTEAFF.

The rearrangement uses TRBV4-3 and TRBJ2-1; TRBD2 aligns across 11 bases. The J segment lost 2 bases and the V segment lost 4 bases, leaving 4 bases of the junction unmatched. Germline V CDR1 and CDR2: LGHNA, YSLEER. The CDR3 runs to 16 residues. CDR3 amino acids: CASSLGTSGPYNEQFF. CDR3 nucleotides: TGCGCCAGCAGCCTAGGGACTAGCGGTCCCTACAATGAGCAGTTCTTC.

This clone was counted only a few times. This rearrangement joins TRBV14 to TRBJ2-7, with TRBD2 matching over 12 bases. The V gene's germline CDR1 is SGHDN and CDR2 FVKESK. The CDR3 runs 20 residues. The ends lost 3 bases at V and 0 bases at J; junction bases unmatched: 15. The CDR3 here is CASSHVGLLGLAGYSYEQYF. The DNA for the CDR3 is TGTGCCAGCAGCCATGTGGGGCTGTTAGGACTAGCGGGGTACTCCTACGAGCAGTACTTC.

The chain has TRBV5-5 and TRBJ2-7; D may correspond to TRBD1 or TRBD2 (7 bases each). V was shortened by 1 base and J by 7 bases, with 12 bases between the two germline ends. Germline V CDR1 and CDR2: SGHKS, YYEKEE (reference sequence). The CDR3 is 13 amino acids. The CDR3 sequence: CASSLPGGEEQYF. As DNA, the CDR3 is TGTGCCAGCAGCTTGCCAGGGGGGGAGGAGCAGTACTTC.

The sample holds one count of this clone. The chain recombines TRBV27 with TRBJ1-1, with TRBD1 matching over 8 bases. J lost 1 base, V lost 5 bases, and 3 bases had no gene match. The CDR3 has 14 residues. CDR1 is MNHEY, CDR2 SMNVEV, per germline (reference sequence). The CDR3: CASSIGQGNTEAFF. As DNA, the CDR3 is TGTGCCAGCAGTATCGGACAGGGGAACACTGAAGCTTTCTTT.

To note about this clone: This sample includes further DNA sequences coding for the same CDR3. This rearrangement joins TRBV5-1 to TRBJ2-7, with 10 nucleotides matching TRBD2. J was trimmed by 0 bases and V by 1 base; bases with no gene match: 1. Germline loops: CDR1 SGHRS, CDR2 YFSETQ. This CDR3 is built from 15 residues. CDR3 sequence reads: CASSLSSGSSYEQYF. The CDR3 DNA reads as TGCGCCAGCAGCTTGTCTAGCGGGAGCTCCTACGAGCAGTACTTC. The full variable domain, with the rest looked up from reference TRBV5-1 and TRBJ2-7, is KAGVTQTPRYLIKTRGQQVTLSCSPISGHRSVSWYQQTPGQGLQFLFEYFSETQRNKGNFPGRFSGRQFSNSRSEMNVSTLELGDSALYLCASSLSSGSSYEQYFGPGTRLTVT.

The V and J genes are TRBV6-1 and TRBJ2-7, with a tentative D call TRBD2 (6 bases). The V end lost 4 bases, the J end lost 2 bases, and 18 bases lay between the germline ends. CDR1 MNHNS and CDR2 SASEGT come from the germline V gene. The length of the CDR3 is 16 residues. In DNA form, the CDR3 reads TGTGCCAGCAGTGGAACTGGTCCGGGACTTGCCTACGAGCAGTACTTC. Amino acids: CASSGTGPGLAYEQYF.